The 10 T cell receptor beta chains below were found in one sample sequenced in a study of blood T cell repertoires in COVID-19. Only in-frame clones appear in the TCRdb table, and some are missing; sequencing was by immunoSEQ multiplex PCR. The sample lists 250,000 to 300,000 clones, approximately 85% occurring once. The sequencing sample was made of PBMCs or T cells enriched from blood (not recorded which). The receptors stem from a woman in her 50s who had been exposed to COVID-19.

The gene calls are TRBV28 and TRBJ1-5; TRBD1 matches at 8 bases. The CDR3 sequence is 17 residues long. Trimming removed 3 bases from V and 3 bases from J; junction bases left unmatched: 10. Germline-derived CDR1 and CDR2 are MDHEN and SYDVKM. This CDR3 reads CASSFIQGALLNQPQHF. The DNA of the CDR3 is TGTGCCAGCAGTTTCATTCAGGGGGCCCTCCTCAATCAGCCCCAGCATTTT.

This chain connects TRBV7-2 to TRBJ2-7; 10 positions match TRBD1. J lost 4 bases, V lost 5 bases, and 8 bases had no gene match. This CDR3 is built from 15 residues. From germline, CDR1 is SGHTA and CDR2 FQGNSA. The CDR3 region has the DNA TGTGCCAGCAGCCTGGGACAGGGGAAACTATACGAGCAGTACTTC. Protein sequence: CASSLGQGKLYEQYF.

CDR3 loop: CSVLGAAGQPQHF. The DNA of the CDR3 is TGCAGCGTTTTAGGGGCGGCCGGTCAGCCCCAGCATTTT. This chain joins TRBV29-1 and TRBJ1-5; a weak D match, TRBD1 (5 bases). Looked up from germline, CDR1 is SQVTM and CDR2 is ANQGSEA. Trimming removed 5 bases from V and 6 bases from J, with 14 bases in between. CDR3 length: 13 residues.

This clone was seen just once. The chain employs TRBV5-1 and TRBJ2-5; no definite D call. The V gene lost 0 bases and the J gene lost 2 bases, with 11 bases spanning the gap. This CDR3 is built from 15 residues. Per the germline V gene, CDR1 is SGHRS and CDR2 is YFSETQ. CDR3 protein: CASSLGSTRQETQYF. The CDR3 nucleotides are TGCGCCAGCAGCTTGGGGTCAACGCGGCAAGAGACCCAGTACTTC.

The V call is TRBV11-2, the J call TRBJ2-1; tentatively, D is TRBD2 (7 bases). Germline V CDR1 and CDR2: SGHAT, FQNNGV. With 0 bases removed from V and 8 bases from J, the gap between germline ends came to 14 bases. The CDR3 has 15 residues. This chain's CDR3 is CASSLDRGGRHEQFF. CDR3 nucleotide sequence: TGTGCCAGCAGCTTAGATCGCGGGGGCAGGCATGAGCAGTTCTTC.

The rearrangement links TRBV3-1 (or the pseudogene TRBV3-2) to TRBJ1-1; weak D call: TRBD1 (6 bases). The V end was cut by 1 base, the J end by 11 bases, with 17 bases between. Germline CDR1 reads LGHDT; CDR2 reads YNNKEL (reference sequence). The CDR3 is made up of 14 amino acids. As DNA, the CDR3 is TGTGCCAGCAGCCAAGCAGGGGTAACTTTCGGGGCTTTCTTT. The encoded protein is CASSQAGVTFGAFF.

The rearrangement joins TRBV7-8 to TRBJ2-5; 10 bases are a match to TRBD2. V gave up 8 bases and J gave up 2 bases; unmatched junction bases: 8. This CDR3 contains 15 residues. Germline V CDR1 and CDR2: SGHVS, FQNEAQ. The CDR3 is CASEQGLADQETQYF. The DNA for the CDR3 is TGTGCCAGCGAACAAGGACTAGCGGATCAAGAGACCCAGTACTTC.

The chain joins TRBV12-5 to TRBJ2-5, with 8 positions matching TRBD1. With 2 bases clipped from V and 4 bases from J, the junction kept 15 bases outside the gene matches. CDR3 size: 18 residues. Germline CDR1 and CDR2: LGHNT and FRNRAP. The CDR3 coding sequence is TGTGCTAGTGGTTTGACAGGACAGGGTTTGAGCCTTCGAGAGACCCAGTACTTC. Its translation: CASGLTGQGLSLRETQYF.

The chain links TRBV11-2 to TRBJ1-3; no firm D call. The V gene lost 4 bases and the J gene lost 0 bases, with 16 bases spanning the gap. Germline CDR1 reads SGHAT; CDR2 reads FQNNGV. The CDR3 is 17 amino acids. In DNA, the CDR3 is TGTGCCAGCAGCTCCCTCTCGGGTGATTTCTCTGGAAACACCATATATTTT. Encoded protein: CASSSLSGDFSGNTIYF.

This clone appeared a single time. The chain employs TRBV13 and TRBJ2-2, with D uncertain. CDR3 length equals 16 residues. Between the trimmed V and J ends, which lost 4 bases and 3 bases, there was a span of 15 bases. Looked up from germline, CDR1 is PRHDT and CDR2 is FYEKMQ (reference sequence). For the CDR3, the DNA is TGTGCCAGCAGCTCACCATCGAAGATAGACACCGGGGAGCTGTTTTTT. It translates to CASSSPSKIDTGELFF.